This is a list of T cell receptor beta chains from one sample in a study of PD-1 blockade in classical Hodgkin lymphoma. This table comes from immunoSEQ multiplex PCR, and its TCRdb copy is limited to in-frame clones, with some not included. The data contain approximately 90,000 clones, over 80% of them singletons. The sequencing used peripheral blood mononuclear cells (PBMCs), collected before the fourth cycle of nivolumab. Receptors originate from a human donor with classical Hodgkin lymphoma. Both conserved end residues are part of each CDR3.

v_call,j_call,cdr3_aa
TRBV7-3,TRBJ2-1,CASSLGLFNEQFF
TRBV10-3,TRBJ1-1,CAISEQGGEAFF
TRBV19,TRBJ2-5,CASRAAGRETQYF
TRBV28,TRBJ1-2,CASSLSAELNYGYTF
TRBV7-2,TRBJ2-2,CASSLVGGSGELFF
TRBV5-6,TRBJ1-2,CASSDPTRDPVNYGYTF
TRBV7-3,TRBJ2-1,CASSLEPSGLDEQFF
TRBV10-3,TRBJ1-1,CAIRAPQGLNTEAFF
TRBV19,TRBJ1-1,CASREGLTGAEAFF
TRBV10-3,TRBJ2-3,CAINSDPTDTQYF
TRBV28,TRBJ1-4,CASSLPTGAPNEKLFF
TRBV11-2,TRBJ1-4,CASSLGPALAEKLFF
TRBV13,TRBJ1-5,CASSLQGTQPQHF
TRBV28,TRBJ1-1,CASSITGGAGGTEAFF
TRBV5-6,TRBJ2-3,CASSPMGGADTQYF
TRBV4-2,TRBJ1-1,CASSQERANTEAFF
TRBV19,TRBJ1-1,CASKLWGSGAPRGTEAFF
TRBV6-1,TRBJ1-2,CASSESQGRGGYTF
TRBV30,TRBJ1-4,CAWSLPGQGAVGEKLFF
TRBV6-4,TRBJ2-7,CASSEIRPGEQYF
TRBV5-1,TRBJ2-5,CASSRDDGETQYF
TRBV7-9,TRBJ2-3,CASSLEEQGPQYF
TRBV18,TRBJ2-7,CASSPGVRDYNNEQYF
TRBV10-3,TRBJ1-2,CAIFEVNRYGYTF